What follows are 14 T cell receptor beta chains derived from one specimen sequenced in a study of cytomegalovirus exposure and HLA in healthy donors (dated by TCRdb to 2015 to 2018). The library was prepared using the immunoSEQ multiplex PCR assay. The multiplex PCR relied on a mix of 60 forward primers for TCR Vbeta segments and 13 reverse primers for TCR Jbeta segments. TCRdb mirrors the immuneACCESS table, restricted to in-frame sequences. Some clones are absent from its copies; in checked studies, under half trace to an unresolved V gene, and the reason for the others is unknown. The sample profile shows roughly 190,000 clones; around 86% of them were found once. About 9.4% of the sample lies in the top ten. Sequenced: PBMCs. The receptors were sampled from a woman aged 45-65 years in good health and CMV-seropositive.

The gene calls are TRBV14 and TRBJ1-2; D is unresolved. The germline V gene has CDR1 SGHDN and CDR2 FVKESK. This CDR3 is 14 amino acids long. With 0 bases removed from V and 3 bases from J, the gap between germline ends came to 8 bases. The DNA for the CDR3 is TGTGCCAGCAGCCAAGAACAGTGGGACTATGGCTACACCTTC. Protein product: CASSQEQWDYGYTF.

The V and J genes are TRBV19 and TRBJ1-6; possible D gene TRBD1, 6 bases. There are 14 residues in the CDR3. Germline CDR1 reads LNHDA; CDR2 reads SQIVND (reference sequence). The germline V and J ends were trimmed by 5 bases and 10 bases, with 15 bases remaining between them. CDR3 in DNA: TGTGCCAGTAGTGCACAGGGTGAGTGGTCACCCCTCCACTTT. This sequence encodes CASSAQGEWSPLHF.

V gene TRBV11-2 combines with J gene TRBJ1-1; D is ambiguous. With 4 bases removed from V and 3 bases from J, the gap between germline ends came to 6 bases. Germline V gives CDR1 SGHAT, CDR2 FQNNGV. This CDR3 is 12 amino acids long. The CDR3 loop is CASSSFYTEAFF. In DNA form, the CDR3 reads TGTGCCAGCAGCTCCTTTTACACTGAAGCTTTCTTT.

The rearrangement uses TRBV10-3 and TRBJ1-2; the D is unclear. This CDR3 is 14 amino acids long. Germline CDR1 reads ENHRY; CDR2 reads SYGVKD. Trimming stripped 2 bases from V and 6 bases from J, with 13 bases between. In DNA, the CDR3 is TGTGCCATCAGTGAGAGGCAGGATGGAAATGGCTACACCTTC. Protein product: CAISERQDGNGYTF.

This sequence joins TRBV19 and TRBJ1-2, with no clear D. The CDR3 loop spans 14 amino acids. Between the trimmed V and J ends, which lost 7 bases and 1 base, there was a span of 13 bases. Germline loops: CDR1 LNHDA, CDR2 SQIVND (reference sequence). The CDR3 loop is CASKLTGFNYGYTF. The CDR3 region has the DNA TGTGCCAGTAAACTGACGGGTTTTAACTATGGCTACACCTTC.

The CDR3 reads CASRLTGVNEKLFF. CDR3 DNA sequence: TGTGCCAGCAGGCTGACAGGGGTTAATGAAAAACTGTTTTTT. The chain links TRBV2 to TRBJ1-4; 8 bases align to TRBD1. V gave up 6 bases and J gave up 4 bases; unmatched junction bases: 4. This CDR3 is built from 14 residues. Per the germline V gene, CDR1 is SNHLY and CDR2 is FYNNEI. Looking up the rest from reference TRBV2 and TRBJ1-4 gives the full variable domain: EPEVTQTPSHQVTQMGQEVILRCVPISNHLYFYWYRQILGQKVEFLVSFYNNEISEKSEIFDDQFSVERPDGSNFTLKIRSTKLEDSAMYFCASRLTGVNEKLFFGSGTQLSVL.

The rearrangement links TRBV29-1 to TRBJ1-1, with 7 bases lining up with TRBD1. Trimming at V came to 6 bases and at J to 0 bases, leaving 13 bases not matched to a gene. The CDR3 contains 16 residues. Germline V gene data show CDR1 as SQVTM and CDR2 as ANQGSEA. CDR3 DNA sequence: TGCAGCGTAGCCGACAGGGTTGGGGGGATGAACACTGAAGCTTTCTTT. Amino acids: CSVADRVGGMNTEAFF.

The V and J genes are TRBV5-6 and TRBJ1-1, with 7 positions matching TRBD1. V lost 0 bases, J lost 6 bases, and 5 bases stayed unmatched. Germline V lookup: CDR1 SGHDT, CDR2 YYEEEE. The CDR3 length is 14 residues. This CDR3 is CASSLDRGGAEAFF. CDR3 in DNA: TGTGCCAGCAGCTTGGACAGGGGTGGAGCTGAAGCTTTCTTT.

The chain links TRBV7-2 to TRBJ2-2; a possible D gene is TRBD2 (5 bases). The CDR3 contains 14 residues. V dropped 5 bases and J dropped 6 bases, with 13 bases sitting between them. Germline-derived CDR1 and CDR2 are SGHTA and FQGNSA. In DNA form, the CDR3 reads TGTGCCAGCAGCCACGACGAGGGTCCCGGGGAGCTGTTTTTT. As protein: CASSHDEGPGELFF.

J is TRBJ1-1 and V is TRBV6-1, with D maybe TRBD1 (5 bases). Between the trimmed V and J ends, which lost 6 bases and 0 bases, there was a span of 11 bases. Germline V CDR1 and CDR2: MNHNS, SASEGT. This CDR3 has 14 amino acids. The CDR3 DNA follows: TGTGCCAGCAGAGCTGGACATTTGAACACTGAAGCTTTCTTT. It yields the protein CASRAGHLNTEAFF.

The chain links TRBV5-1 to TRBJ1-3; TRBD1 is a possible D gene (6 bases). Germline values: CDR1 SGHRS, CDR2 YFSETQ. CDR3 length: 14 residues. V lost 0 bases, J lost 7 bases, and 11 bases lay in between. The CDR3 DNA sequence: TGCGCCAGCAGCTTGGGGGACACCCACAACACCATATATTTT. This sequence encodes CASSLGDTHNTIYF.

The chain uses TRBV7-9 and TRBJ1-2; no reliable D call. The germline V gene has CDR1 SEHNR and CDR2 FQNEAQ (reference sequence). The CDR3 length is 15 residues. V was cut by 1 base and J by 8 bases, with 17 bases left in between. CDR3 region: CASSLVPAGGEGYTF. DNA for the CDR3: TGTGCCAGCAGCTTAGTCCCAGCCGGAGGCGAGGGCTACACCTTC. The entire variable domain, with the rest obtained from reference TRBV7-9 and TRBJ1-2, is as follows: DTGVSQNPRHKITKRGQNVTFRCDPISEHNRLYWYRQTLGQGPEFLTYFQNEAQLEKSRLLSDRFSAERPKGSFSTLEIQRTEQGDSAMYLCASSLVPAGGEGYTFGSGTRLTVV.

The V and J genes are TRBV7-2 and TRBJ1-4, with 9 bases aligning to TRBD1. Germline assignment: CDR1 SGHTA and CDR2 FQGNSA. V shed 3 bases and J 3 bases; nucleotides not matched to a gene: 2. The CDR3 has 15 residues. CDR3 region: CASSLDRGANEKLFF. The CDR3 DNA reads as TGTGCCAGCAGCTTGGACAGGGGAGCTAATGAAAAACTGTTTTTT. The full variable domain, its missing parts supplied by reference TRBV7-2 and TRBJ1-4, is GAGVSQSPSNKVTEKGKDVELRCDPISGHTALYWYRQSLGQGLEFLIYFQGNSAPDKSGLPSDRFSAERTGGSVSTLTIQRTQQEDSAVYLCASSLDRGANEKLFFGSGTQLSVL.

This chain links TRBV5-6 with TRBJ1-3, with D perhaps matching TRBD1 (6 bases). Germline V CDR1 and CDR2: SGHDT, YYEEEE. V was cut by 4 bases and J by 0 bases, with 14 bases left in between. This CDR3 spans 16 amino acids. CDR3 sequence reads: CASSVGQIYSGNTIYF. Written as DNA, the CDR3 is TGTGCCAGCAGCGTAGGACAGATCTACTCTGGAAACACCATATATTTT.